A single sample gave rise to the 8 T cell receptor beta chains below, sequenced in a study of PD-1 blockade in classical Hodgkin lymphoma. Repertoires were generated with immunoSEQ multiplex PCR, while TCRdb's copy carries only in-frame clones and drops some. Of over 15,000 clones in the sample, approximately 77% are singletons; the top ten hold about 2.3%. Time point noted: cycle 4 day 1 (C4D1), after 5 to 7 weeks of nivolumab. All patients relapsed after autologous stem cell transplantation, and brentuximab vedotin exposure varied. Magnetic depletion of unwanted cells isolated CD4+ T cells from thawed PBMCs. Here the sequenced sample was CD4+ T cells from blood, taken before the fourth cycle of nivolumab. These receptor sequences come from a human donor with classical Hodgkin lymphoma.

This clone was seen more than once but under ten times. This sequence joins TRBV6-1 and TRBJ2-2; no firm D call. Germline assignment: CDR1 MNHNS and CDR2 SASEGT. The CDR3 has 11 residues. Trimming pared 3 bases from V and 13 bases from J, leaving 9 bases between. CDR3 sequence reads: CASSDLLWLFF. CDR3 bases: TGTGCCAGCAGTGACCTGCTGTGGCTGTTTTTT.

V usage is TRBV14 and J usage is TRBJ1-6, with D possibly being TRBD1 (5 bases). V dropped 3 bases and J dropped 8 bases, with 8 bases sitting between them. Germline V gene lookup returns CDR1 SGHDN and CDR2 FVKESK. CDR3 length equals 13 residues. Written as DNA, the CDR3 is TGTGCCAGCAGCCAGCGAGGGGATTCACCCCTCCACTTT. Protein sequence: CASSQRGDSPLHF. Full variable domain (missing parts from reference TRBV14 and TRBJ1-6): EAGVTQFPSHSVIEKGQTVTLRCDPISGHDNLYWYRRVMGKEIKFLLHFVKESKQDESGMPNNRFLAERTGGTYSTLKVQPAELEDSGVYFCASSQRGDSPLHFGNGTRLTVT.

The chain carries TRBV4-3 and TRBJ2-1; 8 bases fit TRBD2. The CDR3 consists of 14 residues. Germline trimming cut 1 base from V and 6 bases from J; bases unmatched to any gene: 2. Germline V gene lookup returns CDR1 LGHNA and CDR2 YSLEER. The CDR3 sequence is CASSQVGTSNEQFF. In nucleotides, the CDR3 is TGCGCCAGCAGCCAAGTAGGGACTAGCAATGAGCAGTTCTTC.

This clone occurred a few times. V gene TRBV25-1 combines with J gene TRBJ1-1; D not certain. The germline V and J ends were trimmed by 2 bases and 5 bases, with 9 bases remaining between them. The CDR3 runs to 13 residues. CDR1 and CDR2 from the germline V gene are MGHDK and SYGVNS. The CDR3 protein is CASSEREGTEAFF. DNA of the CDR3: TGTGCCAGCAGTGAAAGGGAAGGGACTGAAGCTTTCTTT.

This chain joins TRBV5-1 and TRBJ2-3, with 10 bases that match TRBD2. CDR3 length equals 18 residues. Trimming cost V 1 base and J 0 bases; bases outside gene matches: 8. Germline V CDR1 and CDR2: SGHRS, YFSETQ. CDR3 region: CASSLRASGGISTDTQYF. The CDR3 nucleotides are TGCGCCAGCAGCTTGAGGGCTAGCGGGGGCATAAGCACAGATACGCAGTATTTT.

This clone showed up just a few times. The DNA of the CDR3 is TGTGCCAGCAGCCCAGGCGGGGGGGTATATAATTCACCCCTCCACTTT. Translation gives CASSPGGGVYNSPLHF. V and J are TRBV2 and TRBJ1-6; weak D call: TRBD1 (5 bases). The ends were cut back, 6 bases at V and 4 bases at J, with 16 bases in the middle. Germline assignment: CDR1 SNHLY and CDR2 FYNNEI. This CDR3 comprises 16 residues.

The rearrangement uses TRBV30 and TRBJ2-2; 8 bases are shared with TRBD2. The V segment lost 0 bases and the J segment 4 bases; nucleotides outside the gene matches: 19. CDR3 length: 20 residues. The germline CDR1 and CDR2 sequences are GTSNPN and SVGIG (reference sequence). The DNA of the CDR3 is TGTGCCTGGAGTGTAGGGGTCCCGAGCGGGAGCTTCGTTTTCACCGGGGAGCTGTTTTTT. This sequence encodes CAWSVGVPSGSFVFTGELFF.

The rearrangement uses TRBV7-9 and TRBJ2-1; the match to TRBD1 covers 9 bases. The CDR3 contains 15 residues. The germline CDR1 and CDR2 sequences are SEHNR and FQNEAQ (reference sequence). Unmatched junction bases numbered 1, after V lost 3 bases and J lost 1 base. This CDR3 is CASSLGQGSYNEQFF. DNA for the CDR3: TGTGCCAGCAGCTTGGGACAGGGATCCTACAATGAGCAGTTCTTC. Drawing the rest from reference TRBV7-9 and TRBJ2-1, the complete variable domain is DTGVSQNPRHKITKRGQNVTFRCDPISEHNRLYWYRQTLGQGPEFLTYFQNEAQLEKSRLLSDRFSAERPKGSFSTLEIQRTEQGDSAMYLCASSLGQGSYNEQFFGPGTRLTVL.